This entry lists 15 T cell receptor beta chains sequenced from one sample in a study of blood T cell repertoires in COVID-19. Clones were read by immunoSEQ multiplex PCR, and TCRdb kept only the in-frame ones, dropping some. The sample has around 130,000 clones; 65% to 85% are singletons. The specimen was peripheral blood. The receptors come from a human donor in a cohort sampled during active COVID-19.

With regard to this clone: Other DNA sequences within the sample encode an identical CDR3. The chain employs TRBV7-2 and TRBJ1-2; D is perhaps TRBD1 (6 bases). CDR1 and CDR2 from the germline V gene are SGHTA and FQGNSA. Between the trimmed V and J ends, which lost 4 bases and 2 bases, there was a span of 8 bases. This CDR3 is 13 amino acids long. The CDR3 nucleotides are TGTGCCAGCAGCTCGACAGGAAACTATGGCTACACCTTC. The encoded protein is CASSSTGNYGYTF.

The rearrangement uses TRBV2 and TRBJ1-5; D ambiguous. Germline CDR1 is SNHLY and CDR2 is FYNNEI. This CDR3 is 17 amino acids long. Trimming removed 2 bases at V and 2 bases at J, with 16 bases between. In DNA form, the CDR3 reads TGTGCCAGCAGTGAAAGGGTCGGGATAATTCGCAATCAGCCCCAGCATTTT. Translated, it gives CASSERVGIIRNQPQHF. Using reference TRBV2 and TRBJ1-5 for the parts outside the CDR3, the full variable domain is EPEVTQTPSHQVTQMGQEVILRCVPISNHLYFYWYRQILGQKVEFLVSFYNNEISEKSEIFDDQFSVERPDGSNFTLKIRSTKLEDSAMYFCASSERVGIIRNQPQHFGDGTRLSIL.

The CDR3 reads CASSSGTGGEKTQYF. The CDR3 region has the DNA TGTGCCAGCAGTTCCGGGACAGGAGGAGAAAAGACCCAGTACTTC. The chain carries TRBV7-9 and TRBJ2-5, with TRBD1 matching 8 bases. The ends lost 6 bases at V and 6 bases at J; junction bases unmatched: 12. The CDR3 length is 15 residues. Germline CDR1 reads SEHNR; CDR2 reads FQNEAQ (reference sequence).

The CDR3 reads CASSQELAGANIFTDTQYF. In nucleotides, the CDR3 is TGCGCCAGCAGCCAAGAACTAGCGGGGGCAAACATATTCACAGATACGCAGTATTTT. The chain is built from TRBV4-1 and TRBJ2-3; 11 nucleotides align to TRBD2. The V and J ends lost 0 bases and 2 bases, in that order; junction bases with no gene match: 10. Per the germline V gene, CDR1 is MGHRA and CDR2 is YSYEKL. CDR3 length: 19 residues.

The chain employs TRBV6-1 and TRBJ1-1; unclear D gene. Trimming removed 4 bases from V and 1 base from J, with 22 bases in between. This CDR3 is built from 18 residues. Germline-derived CDR1 and CDR2 are MNHNS and SASEGT. CDR3 nucleotides: TGTGCCAGCAGTGCCTCTGGTCGGAGGGTAAAAGAGAACACTGAAGCTTTCTTT. Its protein is CASSASGRRVKENTEAFF.

J is TRBJ2-7 and V is TRBV9, with D tentatively TRBD1 (5 bases). The CDR3 is 14 amino acids. CDR1 SGDLS and CDR2 YYNGEE come from the germline V gene. The V gene lost 0 bases and the J gene lost 7 bases, with 14 bases spanning the gap. This CDR3 reads CASSVGQGSPEQYF. The CDR3 nucleotides read TGTGCCAGCAGCGTAGGGCAGGGAAGCCCGGAGCAGTACTTC. Variable domain in full (rest from reference TRBV9 and TRBJ2-7): DSGVTQTPKHLITATGQRVTLRCSPRSGDLSVYWYQQSLDQGLQFLIQYYNGEERAKGNILERFSAQQFPDLHSELNLSSLELGDSALYFCASSVGQGSPEQYFGPGTRLTVT.

This clone was observed a few times. The chain combines TRBV19 with TRBJ2-4; perhaps TRBD1 as D (5 bases). Germline V gene data show CDR1 as LNHDA and CDR2 as SQIVND (reference sequence). The CDR3 length is 14 residues. Trimming left V 0 bases short and J 6 bases short, with 9 bases between. The CDR3 nucleotides read TGTGCCAGTAGTATAGACAGGGCGAGAAACATTCAGTACTTC. Translated: CASSIDRARNIQYF.

The gene calls are TRBV10-3 and TRBJ1-2, with D unresolved. The CDR3 has 14 amino acids. The V end lost 1 base, the J end lost 0 bases, and 6 bases lay between the germline ends. The V gene's germline CDR1 is ENHRY and CDR2 SYGVKD. The CDR3 region is CAISEFPANYGYTF. The CDR3 bases are TGTGCCATCAGTGAGTTTCCGGCTAACTATGGCTACACCTTC.

The chain combines TRBV5-4 with TRBJ2-1; D is unresolved. Between the trimmed V and J ends, which lost 1 base and 2 bases, there was a span of 10 bases. Germline loops: CDR1 SGHNT, CDR2 YYREEE (reference sequence). The CDR3 length is 15 residues. The CDR3 here is CASSLIRVTYNEQFF. Written as DNA, the CDR3 is TGTGCCAGCAGCTTGATTCGGGTAACCTACAATGAGCAGTTCTTC.

This clone was detected only a few times. This rearrangement joins TRBV7-3 to TRBJ2-2; 8 bases line up with TRBD1. This CDR3 has 13 amino acids. With V trimmed by 8 bases and J by 2 bases, 1 base remained unmatched. Per the germline V gene, CDR1 is SGHTA and CDR2 is FQGTGA. CDR3 loop: CASGTGNTGELFF. Written as DNA, the CDR3 is TGTGCCAGCGGGACAGGAAACACCGGGGAGCTGTTTTTT.

The rearrangement links TRBV11-2 to TRBJ2-1, with 11 bases aligning to TRBD2. The CDR3 totals 16 residues. Trimming cost V 5 bases and J 5 bases; bases outside gene matches: 8. Germline V gene lookup returns CDR1 SGHAT and CDR2 FQNNGV. The chain's CDR3 is CASSRVAGGPHNEQFF. DNA of the CDR3: TGTGCCAGCAGCCGAGTAGCGGGGGGGCCGCACAATGAGCAGTTCTTC.

J is TRBJ2-7 and V is TRBV7-2; TRBD2 agrees at 9 bases. Germline trimming cut 7 bases from V and 2 bases from J; bases unmatched to any gene: 12. This CDR3 spans 16 amino acids. CDR1 is SGHTA and CDR2 is FQGNSA in the germline V gene. CDR3 amino acids: CASNPGGGGGAYEQYF. DNA of the CDR3: TGTGCCAGCAATCCCGGAGGCGGGGGGGGCGCCTACGAGCAGTACTTC.

The genes are TRBV2 and TRBJ1-6; 7 nucleotides match TRBD1. The V gene's germline CDR1 is SNHLY and CDR2 FYNNEI. Trimming at V came to 1 base and at J to 6 bases, leaving 6 bases not matched to a gene. CDR3 size: 16 residues. The CDR3 reads CASSEDRQGSNSPLHF. The CDR3 DNA sequence: TGTGCCAGCAGTGAAGACAGACAGGGAAGTAATTCACCCCTCCACTTT. The complete variable domain, with remaining parts taken from reference TRBV2 and TRBJ1-6, reads EPEVTQTPSHQVTQMGQEVILRCVPISNHLYFYWYRQILGQKVEFLVSFYNNEISEKSEIFDDQFSVERPDGSNFTLKIRSTKLEDSAMYFCASSEDRQGSNSPLHFGNGTRLTVT.

This chain connects TRBV27 to TRBJ2-5; 8 bases align to TRBD1. The CDR3 covers 13 residues. V dropped 5 bases and J dropped 2; count of bases not matched to a gene: 1. Germline values: CDR1 MNHEY, CDR2 SMNVEV (reference sequence). The CDR3 spells CASSHRGQETQYF. The CDR3 coding sequence is TGTGCCAGCAGTCACAGGGGGCAAGAGACCCAGTACTTC.

This chain uses TRBV28 with TRBJ1-5, with a tentative D call TRBD1 (6 bases). Germline V gene lookup returns CDR1 MDHEN and CDR2 SYDVKM. The CDR3 covers 16 residues. Between the trimmed V and J ends, which lost 7 bases and 7 bases, there was a span of 23 bases. This chain's CDR3 is CASKPVGPRGGQPQHF. As DNA, the CDR3 is TGTGCCAGCAAACCCGTTGGGCCCAGGGGCGGGCAGCCCCAGCATTTT.